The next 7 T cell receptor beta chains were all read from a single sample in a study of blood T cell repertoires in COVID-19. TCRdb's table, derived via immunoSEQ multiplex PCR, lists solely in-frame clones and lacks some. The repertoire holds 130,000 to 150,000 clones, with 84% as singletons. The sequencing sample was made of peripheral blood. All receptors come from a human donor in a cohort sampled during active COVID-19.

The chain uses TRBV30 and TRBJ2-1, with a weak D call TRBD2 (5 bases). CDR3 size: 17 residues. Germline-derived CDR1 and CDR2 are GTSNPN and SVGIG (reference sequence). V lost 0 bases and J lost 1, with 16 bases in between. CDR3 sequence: CAWSVLPPRGSYNEQFF. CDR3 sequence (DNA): TGTGCCTGGAGTGTACTTCCCCCTCGAGGGTCCTACAATGAGCAGTTCTTC.

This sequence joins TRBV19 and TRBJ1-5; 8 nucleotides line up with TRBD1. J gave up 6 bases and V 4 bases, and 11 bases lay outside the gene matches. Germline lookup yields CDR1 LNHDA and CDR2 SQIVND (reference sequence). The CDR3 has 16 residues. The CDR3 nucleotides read TGTGCCAGTAGTACCGACGGACAGGGCGGAGGTCAGCCCCAGCATTTT. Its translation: CASSTDGQGGGQPQHF.

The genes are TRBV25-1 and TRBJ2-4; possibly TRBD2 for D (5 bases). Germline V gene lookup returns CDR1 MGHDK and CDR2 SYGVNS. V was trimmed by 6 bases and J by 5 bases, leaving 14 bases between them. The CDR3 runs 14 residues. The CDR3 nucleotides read TGTGCCAGCAGCGGAGGCGGCGCCCAAAACATTCAGTACTTC. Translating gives CASSGGGAQNIQYF.

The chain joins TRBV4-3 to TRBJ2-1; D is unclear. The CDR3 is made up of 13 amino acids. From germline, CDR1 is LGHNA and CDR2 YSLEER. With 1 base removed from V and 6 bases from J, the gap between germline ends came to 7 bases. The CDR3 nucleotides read TGCGCCAGCAGCCAAGTGAGTGGCAATGAGCAGTTCTTC. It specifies CASSQVSGNEQFF.

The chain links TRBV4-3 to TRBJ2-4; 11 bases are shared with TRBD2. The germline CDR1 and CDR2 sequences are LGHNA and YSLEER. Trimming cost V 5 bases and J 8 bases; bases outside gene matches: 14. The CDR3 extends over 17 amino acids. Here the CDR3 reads CASSKFSGGGGVDIQYF. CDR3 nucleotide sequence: TGCGCCAGCAGCAAATTTAGCGGGGGGGGTGGAGTAGACATTCAGTACTTC.

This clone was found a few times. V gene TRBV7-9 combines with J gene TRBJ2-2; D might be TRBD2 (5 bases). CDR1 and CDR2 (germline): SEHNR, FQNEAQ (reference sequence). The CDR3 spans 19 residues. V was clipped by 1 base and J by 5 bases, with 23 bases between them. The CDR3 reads CASSLGRIRTMRETGELFF. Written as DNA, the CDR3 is TGTGCCAGCAGCTTAGGTCGGATCAGGACCATGAGGGAGACCGGGGAGCTGTTTTTT.

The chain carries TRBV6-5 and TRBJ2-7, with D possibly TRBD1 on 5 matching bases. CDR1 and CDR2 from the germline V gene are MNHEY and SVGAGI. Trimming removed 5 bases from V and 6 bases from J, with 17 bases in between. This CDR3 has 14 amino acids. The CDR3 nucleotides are TGTGCCAGCAGTCCTCAGGGCTTCCCGGGCGAGCAGTACTTC. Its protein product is CASSPQGFPGEQYF.